This T cell receptor (beta chain) derives from a study of early T cells in non-severe SARS-CoV-2 infection. Study-level background: Chains stayed unpaired after sequencing of bulk RNA from unsorted whole blood. Study outcomes and limitations: VDJdb matching, biased toward anti-spike CD8 responses, missed private and CD4 specificities.

This CDR3 contains 14 residues. Germline V lookup: CDR1 SGHAT, CDR2 FQNNGV. Between the trimmed V and J ends, which lost 3 bases and 11 bases, there was a span of 14 bases. TCRdb itself ran the 5' RACE reads through MiXCR, one entry per CDR3 protein. The sample records 70,000 or so distinct CDR3 sequences, around 13% being singletons. Notes on this clonotype: Its specificity is not known.

The origin of this receptor is an adult who was a healthcare worker with PCR-confirmed SARS-CoV-2 infection or an uninfected control (not recorded which). The sequencing sample was made of whole blood. The V call is TRBV11-2, the J call TRBJ1-6; no firm D call. CDR3 sequence reads: CASSFGNSGAPLHF. The CDR3 DNA reads as TGTGCCAGCAGCTTTGGTAACTCCGGCGCACCCCTCCACTTT.